These 4 T cell receptor beta chains originate from one sample sequenced in a study of T-cell memory formation after mild COVID-19. TCRdb processed the 5' RACE reads anew with MiXCR; each CDR3 protein has one entry. The sample includes under 600,000 distinct CDR3 sequences, about 20% of them seen just once. Material: PBMCs or a T cell subset sorted from them (not recorded which). Source of these receptors: an adult woman who had mild COVID-19 (a few samples of this study predate the infection). Cell type and time point are not known.

This clonotype was observed a few times. V gene TRBV15 combines with J gene TRBJ1-1; D call uncertain. The CDR3 is made up of 11 amino acids. Trimming removed 6 bases at V and 3 bases at J, with 5 bases between. Looked up from germline, CDR1 is LNHNV and CDR2 is YYDKDF (reference sequence). The CDR3 DNA reads TGTGCCACCAGAAAGGACACTGAAGCTTTCTTT. This gives the protein CATRKDTEAFF. The entire variable domain, with the rest obtained from reference TRBV15 and TRBJ1-1, is as follows: DAMVIQNPRYQVTQFGKPVTLSCSQTLNHNVMYWYQQKSSQAPKLLFHYYDKDFNNEADTPDNFQSRRPNTSFCFLDIRSPGLGDTAMYLCATRKDTEAFFGQGTRLTVV.

The chain joins TRBV6-5 to TRBJ1-1; TRBD1 matches 7 bases. The CDR3 length is 15 residues. V shed 0 bases and J 0 bases; nucleotides not matched to a gene: 1. Per germline, CDR1 MNHEY and CDR2 SVGAGI. CDR3 sequence: CASSYSGQVNTEAFF. The DNA of the CDR3 is TGTGCCAGCAGTTACTCCGGACAGGTGAACACTGAAGCTTTCTTT.

The rearrangement links TRBV12-3 or TRBV12-4 to TRBJ2-2, with D perhaps matching TRBD1 (5 bases). The CDR3 extends over 17 amino acids. Trimming stripped 5 bases from V and 5 bases from J, with 21 bases between. The CDR3 protein is CASSGAPLDTETGELFF. CDR3 nucleotide sequence: TGTGCCAGCAGTGGGGCGCCCTTGGACACTGAGACCGGGGAGCTGTTTTTT.

The V call is TRBV7-2, the J call TRBJ2-7; no reliable D call. V lost 0 bases, J lost 2 bases, and 5 bases lay in between. The CDR3 totals 13 residues. Germline values: CDR1 SGHTA, CDR2 FQGNSA. The CDR3 bases are TGTGCCAGCAGCTTAGCCACTCCCTACGAGCAGTACTTC. As protein: CASSLATPYEQYF.